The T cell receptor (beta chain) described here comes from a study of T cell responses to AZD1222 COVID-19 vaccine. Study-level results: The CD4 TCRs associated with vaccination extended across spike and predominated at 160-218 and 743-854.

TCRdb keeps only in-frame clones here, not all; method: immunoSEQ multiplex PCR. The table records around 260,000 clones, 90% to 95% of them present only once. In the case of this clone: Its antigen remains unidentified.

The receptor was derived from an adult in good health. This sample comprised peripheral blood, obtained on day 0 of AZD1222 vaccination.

The CDR3 DNA sequence: TGTGCCAGCATGTTAGACATGAACACTGAAGCTTTCTTT. Protein: CASMLDMNTEAFF. The V gene is TRBV2, the J gene TRBJ1-1, with D unresolved. Trimming took off 7 bases at V and 0 bases at J, with 9 bases between the two ends. The CDR3 length is 13 residues. Per germline, CDR1 SNHLY and CDR2 FYNNEI.